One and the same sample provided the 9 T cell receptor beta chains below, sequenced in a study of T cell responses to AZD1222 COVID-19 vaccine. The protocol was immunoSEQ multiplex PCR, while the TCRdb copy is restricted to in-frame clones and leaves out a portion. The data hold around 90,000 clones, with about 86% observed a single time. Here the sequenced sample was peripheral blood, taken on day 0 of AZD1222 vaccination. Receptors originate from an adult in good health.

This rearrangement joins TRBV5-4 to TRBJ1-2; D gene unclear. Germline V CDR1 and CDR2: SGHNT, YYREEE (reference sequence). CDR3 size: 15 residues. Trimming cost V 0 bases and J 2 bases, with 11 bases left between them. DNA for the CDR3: TGTGCCAGCAGCTTGGAAGGCGGGTCAAACTATGGCTACACCTTC. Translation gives CASSLEGGSNYGYTF.

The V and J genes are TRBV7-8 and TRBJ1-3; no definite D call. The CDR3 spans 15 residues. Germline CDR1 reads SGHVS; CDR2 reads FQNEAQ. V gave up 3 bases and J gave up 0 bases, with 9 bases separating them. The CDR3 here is CASSFGYTSGNTIYF. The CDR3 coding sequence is TGTGCCAGCAGCTTCGGATATACCTCTGGAAACACCATATATTTT.

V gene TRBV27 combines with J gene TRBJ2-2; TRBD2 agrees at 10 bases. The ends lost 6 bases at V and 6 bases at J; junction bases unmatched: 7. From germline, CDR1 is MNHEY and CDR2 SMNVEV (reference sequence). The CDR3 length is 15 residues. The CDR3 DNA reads TGTGCCAGCAGCCGAAGCGGGAGGGTACCCGGGGAGCTGTTTTTT. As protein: CASSRSGRVPGELFF.

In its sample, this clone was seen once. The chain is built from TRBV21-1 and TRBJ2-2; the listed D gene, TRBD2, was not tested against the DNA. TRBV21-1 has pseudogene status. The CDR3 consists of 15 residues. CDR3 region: CASSKVASDPGELFF. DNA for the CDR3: TGTGCCAGCAGCAAAGTGGCTAGCGACCCCGGGGAGCTGTTTTTT.

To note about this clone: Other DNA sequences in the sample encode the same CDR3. The CDR3 bases are TGCGCCAGCAGCTTGGCCCCTCAAGAGACCCAGTACTTC. Amino acids: CASSLAPQETQYF. V and J are TRBV5-1 and TRBJ2-5; unclear D gene. This CDR3 region has 13 residues. Germline CDR1 and CDR2: SGHRS and YFSETQ. V was shortened by 0 bases and J by 2 bases, with 5 bases between the two germline ends.

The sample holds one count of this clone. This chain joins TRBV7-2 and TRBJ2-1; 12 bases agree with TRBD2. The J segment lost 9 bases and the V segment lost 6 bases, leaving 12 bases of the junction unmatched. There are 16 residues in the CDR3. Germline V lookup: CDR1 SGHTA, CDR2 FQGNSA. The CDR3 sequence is CASRPRLAGAGGEQFF. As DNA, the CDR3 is TGTGCCAGCAGGCCCCGACTAGCGGGAGCTGGCGGTGAGCAGTTCTTC.

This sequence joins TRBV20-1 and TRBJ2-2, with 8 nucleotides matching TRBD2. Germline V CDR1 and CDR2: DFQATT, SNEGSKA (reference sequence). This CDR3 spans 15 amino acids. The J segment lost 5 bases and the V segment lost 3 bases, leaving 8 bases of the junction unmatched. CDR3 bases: TGCAGTGCTAGTAGACGGGGGGGCCGTACCGGGGAGCTGTTTTTT. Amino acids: CSASRRGGRTGELFF.

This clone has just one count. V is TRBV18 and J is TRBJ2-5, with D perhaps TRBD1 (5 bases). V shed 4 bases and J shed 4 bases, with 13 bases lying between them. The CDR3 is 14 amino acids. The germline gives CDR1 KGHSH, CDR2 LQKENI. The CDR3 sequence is CASSLSGPGETQYF. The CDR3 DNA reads TGTGCCAGCTCACTCTCAGGGCCCGGAGAGACCCAGTACTTC.

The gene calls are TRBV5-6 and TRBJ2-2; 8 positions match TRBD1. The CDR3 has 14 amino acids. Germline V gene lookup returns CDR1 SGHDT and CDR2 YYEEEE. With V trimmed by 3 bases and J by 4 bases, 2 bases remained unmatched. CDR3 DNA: TGTGCCAGCAGCTGGACAGGGCGCACCGGGGAGCTGTTTTTT. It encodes CASSWTGRTGELFF.